These T cell receptor beta chains were read from a single sample in a study of blood T cell repertoires in COVID-19. This table comes from immunoSEQ multiplex PCR, and its TCRdb copy is limited to in-frame clones, with some not included. The data contain approximately 170,000 clones, around 86% of them seen just once; the ten biggest clones take up 7%. The sequencing sample was made of peripheral blood. The origin of the receptors is a woman aged 80 or older in a cohort sampled during active or convalescent COVID-19. CDR3s include the opening cysteine and the closing phenylalanine or tryptophan. Fields, in order: J gene, D gene, clone size, V gene, CDR3 protein, CDR3 DNA. A D gene is named only where the DNA matches it firmly. Rows give clone size only sometimes, using once, few, many, or a class for an expanded clone.

>TRBJ2-1|NA|NA|TRBV19
CASSRSRDTHNEQFF
TGTGCCAGTAGTCGGAGCCGGGACACCCACAATGAGCAGTTCTTC
>TRBJ1-1|TRBD1|NA|TRBV28
CASSLKTGGPSVWNTEAFF
TGTGCCAGCAGTTTAAAAACAGGGGGCCCGTCGGTGTGGAACACTGAAGCTTTCTTT
>TRBJ2-7|NA|once|TRBV6-6
CASRYQEQGYEQYF
TGTGCCAGCAGGTACCAAGAGCAGGGCTACGAGCAGTACTTC
>TRBJ2-3|NA|NA|TRBV18
CASSPGPLDTQYF
TGTGCCAGCTCACCAGGCCCGCTAGATACGCAGTATTTT
>TRBJ2-2|TRBD1|NA|TRBV11-3
CASSPRQGRTGELFF
TGTGCCAGCAGCCCTAGACAGGGACGGACCGGGGAGCTGTTTTTT
>TRBJ2-1|NA|NA|TRBV3-1/TRBV3-2
CASSHRWNEQFF
TGTGCCAGCAGCCATCGGTGGAATGAGCAGTTCTTC
>TRBJ1-2|TRBD1|few|TRBV12-3/TRBV12-4
CASSTTGEDGYTF
TGTGCCAGCAGTACTACAGGGGAAGATGGCTACACCTTC
>TRBJ1-4|NA|NA|TRBV30
CAWSPTGLDEKLFF
TGTGCCTGGAGTCCAACAGGGCTCGATGAAAAACTGTTTTTT
>TRBJ2-1|TRBD2|NA|TRBV5-1
CASSSTWGTSGGNEQFF
TGCGCCAGCAGCTCCACATGGGGGACTAGCGGGGGCAATGAGCAGTTCTTC
>TRBJ1-2|TRBD1|NA|TRBV5-1
CASSLSGRGYGYTF
TGCGCCAGCAGCTTGTCAGGCAGGGGGTATGGCTACACCTTC
>TRBJ1-1|NA|NA|TRBV30
CAWRRRVEAFF
TGTGCCTGGAGGAGACGGGTTGAAGCTTTCTTT
>TRBJ2-7|TRBD1|NA|TRBV5-4
CASSLGPGQAAYEAYEQYF
TGTGCCAGCAGCTTGGGACCGGGACAGGCTGCTTATGAAGCCTACGAGCAGTACTTC
>TRBJ1-1|TRBD1|NA|TRBV14
CASSQWTGSNTEAFF
TGTGCCAGCAGCCAATGGACAGGGTCGAACACTGAAGCTTTCTTT
>TRBJ2-5|NA|NA|TRBV6-5
CASSRLGETQYF
TGTGCCAGCAGCCGACTTGGGGAGACCCAGTACTTC
>TRBJ2-6|TRBD2|NA|TRBV5-4
CASSWGVVAGVTGANVLTF
TGTGCCAGCAGCTGGGGGGTAGTAGCGGGAGTGACTGGGGCCAACGTCCTGACTTTC
>TRBJ2-6|TRBD1|once|TRBV11-2
CASSSTQGASGANVLTF
TGTGCCAGCAGCTCCACACAGGGGGCTTCTGGGGCCAACGTCCTGACTTTC
>TRBJ2-7|NA|NA|TRBV27
CASSSSDSIYEQYF
TGTGCCAGCAGTTCCTCAGACAGCATATACGAGCAGTACTTC
>TRBJ2-1|TRBD1|once|TRBV24-1
CATSDGKTDRGFVVNEQFF
TGTGCCACCAGTGATGGGAAAACGGACAGGGGTTTCGTGGTCAATGAGCAGTTCTTC
>TRBJ2-5|TRBD2|NA|TRBV25-1
CASSRAGVMVETQYF
TGTGCCAGCAGTAGAGCGGGAGTCATGGTGGAGACCCAGTACTTC
>TRBJ2-7|NA|NA|TRBV6-2/TRBV6-3
CASSGQTRYEQYF
TGTGCCAGCAGTGGACAGACGCGCTACGAGCAGTACTTC
>TRBJ1-1|TRBD1|NA|TRBV19
CASSNVGTGRTEAFF
TGTGCCAGTAGTAATGTTGGGACAGGGCGCACTGAAGCTTTCTTT
>TRBJ2-3|TRBD2|NA|TRBV7-9
CASSPGTSGPSTDTQYF
TGTGCCAGCAGCCCGGGGACTAGCGGGCCATCCACAGATACGCAGTATTTT
>TRBJ1-3|NA|few|TRBV11-2
CASSPGGGSGNTIYF
TGTGCCAGCAGCCCCGGGGGAGGCTCTGGAAACACCATATATTTT